What follows are 10 T cell receptor beta chains derived from one specimen sequenced in a study of CD8 T cells in ankylosing spondylitis. One entry per CDR3 protein, called by TCRdb with MiXCR from the 5' RACE reads. The sample holds over 75,000 distinct CDR3 sequences, about 9% seen once. What was sequenced was blood, either unsorted or a sorted T cell fraction (not recorded which). All receptors derive from a male donor with ankylosing spondylitis or in good health (not recorded which).

This clonotype was detected ten times or more. The J gene is TRBJ2-2, the V gene TRBV7-2; D is uncertain. The CDR3 has 17 amino acids. Trimming shortened V by 1 base and J by 0 bases, and 12 bases separated the two germline ends. Germline CDR1 SGHTA, CDR2 FQGNSA. The CDR3 protein is CASSLDRTASNTGELFF. Here the CDR3 DNA reads TGTGCCAGCAGCTTAGATCGAACAGCGTCGAACACCGGGGAGCTGTTTTTT.

This clonotype occurred many times. V gene TRBV6-1 combines with J gene TRBJ2-2; 7 nucleotides line up with TRBD1. Trimming removed 8 bases from V and 4 bases from J; junction bases left unmatched: 10. This CDR3 has 15 amino acids. The germline gives CDR1 MNHNS, CDR2 SASEGT. The CDR3 region is CASVPIYRGTGELFF. Here the CDR3 DNA reads TGTGCCAGCGTACCAATCTACAGGGGCACCGGGGAGCTGTTTTTT.

This clonotype has ten or more counts. The CDR3 is CATSKTGGIYGYTF. CDR3 in DNA: TGTGCCACCAGTAAGACAGGGGGTATCTATGGCTACACCTTC. This chain uses TRBV15 with TRBJ1-2; 9 nucleotides match TRBD1. Losses at the gene ends were 6 bases for V and 4 bases for J; bases not matched to a gene: 6. CDR1 and CDR2 (germline): LNHNV, YYDKDF (reference sequence). The CDR3 is made up of 14 amino acids.

This clonotype was counted at least ten times. The chain carries TRBV5-1 and TRBJ2-7; TRBD2 aligns across 7 bases. The V segment lost 0 bases and the J segment 5 bases; nucleotides outside the gene matches: 8. The CDR3 has 15 residues. Per germline, CDR1 SGHRS and CDR2 YFSETQ. CDR3 in amino acids: CASSLGGGGPNEQYF. DNA for the CDR3: TGCGCCAGCAGCTTGGGCGGGGGTGGTCCCAACGAGCAGTACTTC.

This clonotype has only a few counts. V gene TRBV4-2 combines with J gene TRBJ2-3; 12 nucleotides agree with TRBD2. The CDR3 runs 15 residues. V was pared by 0 bases and J by 11 bases, with 6 bases of the junction left unmatched. Per the germline V gene, CDR1 is LGHNA and CDR2 is YNFKEQ. CDR3 residues: CASSQDTGLAGLQYF. CDR3 DNA: TGTGCCAGCAGCCAAGATACCGGACTAGCGGGACTGCAGTATTTT.

Regarding this clonotype: The junction differs from germline at one of its ends, possibly a read error. V is TRBV7-7 and J is TRBJ2-3; perhaps TRBD2 as D (6 bases). The CDR3 runs 15 residues. Germline CDR1 is SSHAT and CDR2 is FNYEAQ (reference sequence). CDR3 sequence: CASSRGGTSTDTQYF. The DNA of the CDR3 is TGTGCTAGCAGCCGGGGCGGGACTAGCACAGATACGCAGTATTTT.

A few counts support this clonotype. The genes are TRBV5-5 and TRBJ2-3; D uncertain. With 2 bases removed from V and 0 bases from J, the gap between germline ends came to 4 bases. CDR1 is SGHKS, CDR2 YYEKEE, per germline (reference sequence). CDR3 length: 13 amino acids. The CDR3 DNA reads TGTGCCAGCAGCTTCCCCAGCACAGATACGCAGTATTTT. Translation gives CASSFPSTDTQYF.

V gene TRBV15 combines with J gene TRBJ2-2, with 9 bases fitting TRBD2. V trimming: 5 bases; J trimming: 8 bases; junction bases outside the gene matches: 6. The CDR3 spans 14 residues. Germline loops: CDR1 LNHNV, CDR2 YYDKDF (reference sequence). The CDR3 loop reads CATSGGLAPGELFF. DNA for the CDR3: TGTGCCACCAGCGGGGGACTAGCCCCGGGGGAGCTGTTTTTT. The full variable domain, completed using reference TRBV15 and TRBJ2-2, is DAMVIQNPRYQVTQFGKPVTLSCSQTLNHNVMYWYQQKSSQAPKLLFHYYDKDFNNEADTPDNFQSRRPNTSFCFLDIRSPGLGDTAMYLCATSGGLAPGELFFGEGSRLTVL.

This clonotype was picked up many times. This rearrangement joins TRBV7-9 to TRBJ2-5; D gene unclear. Germline values: CDR1 SEHNR, CDR2 FQNEAQ (reference sequence). V gave up 3 bases and J gave up 0 bases, with 14 bases separating them. CDR3 length equals 16 residues. The CDR3 spells CASSLDPRDYQETQYF. CDR3 in DNA: TGTGCCAGCAGCTTGGACCCTCGAGACTACCAAGAGACCCAGTACTTC.

Ten or more counts support this clonotype. The chain has TRBV5-1 and TRBJ2-5; 12 bases are shared with TRBD2. V was clipped by 0 bases and J by 5 bases; unmatched bases: 5. CDR3 length: 16 amino acids. Germline V gene lookup returns CDR1 SGHRS and CDR2 YFSETQ. The CDR3 DNA follows: TGCGCCAGCAGCTTGGAGCTAGCGGGGGGGCCGGAGACCCAGTACTTC. Translated, it gives CASSLELAGGPETQYF.